The clone carrying this T cell receptor beta chain was found a few times. Germline CDR1 SEHNR, CDR2 FQNEAQ (reference sequence). The V end lost 2 bases, the J end lost 8 bases, and 12 bases lay between the germline ends. The length of the CDR3 is 13 residues. This record belongs to a study of blood T cell repertoires in COVID-19. In the study overall: The cDNA or gDNA used as material had been derived from T cells, B-cell-depleted T cells, or PBMCs.

Methods used by the authors: Using reference gene primer amplification, nucleated cell counts were estimated. Libraries were prepared by immunoSEQ multiplex PCR; TCRdb keeps only in-frame clonotypes and omits some of them. V and J calls and clone size follow that table, whereas D and trimming were derived from the DNA. The sample lists around 400,000 clones, about 88% occurring once. The V gene is TRBV7-9, the J gene TRBJ1-2; a weak D match, TRBD1 (6 bases). The sample consisted of PBMCs or T cells enriched from blood (not recorded which). The sequence was collected from a woman aged 18-30 years who had been exposed to COVID-19. Here the CDR3 reads CASSLTGTRGYTF. Written as DNA, the CDR3 is TGTGCCAGCAGCTTAACAGGGACACGGGGCTACACCTTC.